Listed here is a single TCR beta chain. The target of this receptor is not known. This record comes from a study of T cells expressing NK-cell markers (dated by TCRdb to 2019 to 2021). Some background on the complete study: TCR beta-chain repertoires were profiled in sorted CD3+CD56+NKG2C+, CD3+CD56+NKG2C- and CD3+CD56-NKG2C+ T-cell subsets from several donors. Libraries were sequenced as 2 x 150 bp reads on Illumina HiSeq 2000/2500, MiSeq or NextSeq. The eight sequenced donors were randomly selected healthy volunteers, three men and five women. Among the eight sequenced donors, seven were HCMV-seropositive and one was HCMV-seronegative.

The CDR3 runs 13 amino acids, cysteine and phenylalanine included. The protein alone is recorded here. Sequencing took place on an Illumina HiSeq 2000. 5'RACE template switching, by which a universal primer site and unique molecular identifiers were added, was used to make TCR beta cDNA libraries. Priming for cDNA synthesis came from the TCR beta constant segment, and two successive PCR amplification steps followed. The authors' analysis ran thus. MIGEC was used to demultiplex reads and group reads by UMI, and MiTCR was used to assemble and quantify clonotypes. To exclude erroneous sequences, any TCR cDNA sequence not supported by at least two reads was discarded. The tcR package was used for downstream repertoire analysis, and clonotypes were matched between fractions using CDR3 nucleotide sequence together with V segment. VDJmatch was used to annotate antigen specificity against VDJdb, with one amino acid substitution in CDR3 allowed. Based on TCRdb reprocessing of the reads, there is one entry per CDR3 protein sequence, and DNA is missing. The V and J calls and clone size come from TCRdb's table, not from the authors' own analysis. The sample table records some 140,000 distinct CDR3 sequences. The top ten clones comprise around 37% of the sample.

To determine HCMV serostatus, a commercial ELISA kit was used to detect HCMV-specific IgG in serum. Ficoll density gradient centrifugation was used to isolate peripheral blood mononuclear cells from blood. General conclusions and limits of the study: Whether the expanded NKG2C-expressing T cell clones were specific for HCMV antigens remained unclear. In 6 or 7 donors, the dominant CD3+CD56+NKG2C+ clonotypes ranked among the top 10 CD8+ clonotypes, making up roughly 1.0-8% of CD8+ T cells. Those dominant clonotypes were again the most abundant among CD3+CD56-NKG2C+ cells in a handful of donors, at roughly 25-65%.

The material sequenced was blood T cells: a sorted CD56 or NKG2C T cell subset, CD4+ or CD8+ T cells, or bulk PBMC T cells (not recorded which). The V and J genes are TRBV12-3 or TRBV12-4 and TRBJ2-7; TCRdb names TRBD2, which stays unverified in the absence of DNA. The receptor's source is a woman aged 50 to 60 in good health. Donor details come from another sample of the same person, matched by shared clones. CDR3 sequence: CASSFFEGDEQYF.